The 30 T cell receptor beta chains presented below share a single source sample, sequenced in a study of shared clonotypes between healthy human individuals. Data came from immunoSEQ multiplex PCR; TCRdb stores just in-frame clones and leaves some out. The sample lists 2.5 million or so clones; more than 90% were seen once. The source material was naive CD4+ T cells sorted from blood. Indicated subset: CD45RA+ positively selected. All receptors derive from a man aged 18 to 29 in good health.

Of note for this clone: This specimen includes other DNA sequences encoding the same CDR3. This chain joins TRBV9 and TRBJ2-7, with TRBD1 matching 7 bases. This CDR3 is built from 15 residues. V was pared by 0 bases and J by 1 base, with 4 bases of the junction left unmatched. Germline CDR1 and CDR2: SGDLS and YYNGEE. The CDR3 loop reads CASSVGSGGSYEQYF. CDR3 DNA sequence: TGTGCCAGCAGCGTAGGGTCAGGGGGTTCCTACGAGCAGTACTTC.

The V call is TRBV5-1, the J call TRBJ2-3, with 7 bases aligning to TRBD2. The CDR3 spans 14 residues. CDR1 SGHRS and CDR2 YFSETQ come from the germline V gene. J gave up 0 bases and V 4 bases, and 2 bases lay outside the gene matches. The CDR3 spells CASSREGSTDTQYF. In DNA form, the CDR3 reads TGCGCCAGCAGCAGGGAGGGAAGCACAGATACGCAGTATTTT. Based on the CDR3 plus reference TRBV5-1 and TRBJ2-3, the full variable domain is KAGVTQTPRYLIKTRGQQVTLSCSPISGHRSVSWYQQTPGQGLQFLFEYFSETQRNKGNFPGRFSGRQFSNSRSEMNVSTLELGDSALYLCASSREGSTDTQYFGPGTRLTVL.

This clone has only a few counts. This rearrangement joins TRBV30 to TRBJ2-7; a weak D match, TRBD1 (6 bases). The V end was cut by 4 bases, the J end by 7 bases, with 23 bases between. Germline CDR1 and CDR2: GTSNPN and SVGIG (reference sequence). The CDR3 runs to 15 residues. Written as DNA, the CDR3 is TGTGCCTGGATGGGGCCCGGGACACCCCCCTGGGAGCAGTACTTC. Its translation: CAWMGPGTPPWEQYF.

The chain uses TRBV21-1 and TRBJ2-7; the table's D gene call, TRBD1, was not cross checked with the DNA. TRBV21-1 is labeled a pseudogene. This CDR3 is built from 16 residues. The DNA for the CDR3 is TGTGCCAGCAGCAAAGAAGGGGACAGGTTTACCTACGAGCAGTACTTC. The encoded protein is CASSKEGDRFTYEQYF.

This clone came up a few times. V gene TRBV7-2 combines with J gene TRBJ1-5; the D gene is possibly TRBD1 (5 bases). This CDR3 has 14 amino acids. The germline V and J ends were trimmed by 2 bases and 5 bases, with 10 bases remaining between them. The V gene's germline CDR1 is SGHTA and CDR2 FQGNSA. The CDR3 is CASSLQGGDQPQHF. CDR3 DNA sequence: TGTGCCAGCAGCTTACAGGGAGGCGATCAGCCCCAGCATTTT.

A remark on this clone: The same CDR3 arises from other DNA sequences in this sample as well. This chain uses TRBV7-3 with TRBJ1-1, with TRBD1 identical over 7 bases. The ends lost 2 bases at V and 4 bases at J; junction bases unmatched: 4. Germline lookup yields CDR1 SGHTA and CDR2 FQGTGA. The CDR3 length is 14 residues. The CDR3 spells CASSLQGEGTEAFF. The CDR3 nucleotides read TGTGCCAGCAGCTTACAGGGGGAAGGCACTGAAGCTTTCTTT. The variable domain in full, completed from reference TRBV7-3 and TRBJ1-1, reads GAGVSQTPSNKVTEKGKYVELRCDPISGHTALYWYRQSLGQGPEFLIYFQGTGAADDSGLPNDRFFAVRPEGSVSTLKIQRTERGDSAVYLCASSLQGEGTEAFFGQGTRLTVV.

The V and J genes are TRBV11-2 and TRBJ2-7, with D unresolved. Germline CDR1 SGHAT, CDR2 FQNNGV. The CDR3 is 14 residues long. The V end lost 1 base, the J end lost 5 bases, and 12 bases lay between the germline ends. In DNA, the CDR3 is TGTGCCAGCAGCTTAGGGCTATCAAGGAACGAGCAGTACTTC. It specifies CASSLGLSRNEQYF.

About this clone itself: Within the sample, other DNA sequences also encode this same CDR3. The chain combines TRBV20-1 with TRBJ1-1; a weak D match, TRBD1 (5 bases). This CDR3 comprises 11 residues. Germline V gene lookup returns CDR1 DFQATT and CDR2 SNEGSKA (reference sequence). V lost 3 bases to trimming and J lost 5 bases, with 7 bases between them. CDR3 sequence (DNA): TGCAGTGCTAGTAGGGGAACTGAAGCTTTCTTT. Encoded protein: CSASRGTEAFF.

The V gene is TRBV30, the J gene TRBJ2-5; the D is unclear. Germline CDR1 reads GTSNPN; CDR2 reads SVGIG (reference sequence). The V end lost 4 bases, the J end lost 5 bases, and 14 bases lay between the germline ends. This CDR3 comprises 13 residues. The CDR3 here is CAWTLSTGETQYF. For the CDR3, the DNA is TGTGCCTGGACCCTCTCTACGGGCGAGACCCAGTACTTC.

The chain joins TRBV5-6 to TRBJ1-2, with 9 bases aligning to TRBD1. Germline V gene lookup returns CDR1 SGHDT and CDR2 YYEEEE. V shed 3 bases and J 8 bases; nucleotides not matched to a gene: 5. The CDR3 loop spans 13 amino acids. The CDR3 here is CASSYDRGVGYTF. DNA for the CDR3: TGTGCCAGCAGCTACGACAGGGGGGTCGGCTACACCTTC.

This rearrangement joins TRBV9 to TRBJ1-2; a weak D match, TRBD1 (6 bases). Germline CDR1 reads SGDLS; CDR2 reads YYNGEE. Deletions cut 3 bases from V and 6 bases from J, with 12 bases between. The length of the CDR3 is 13 residues. CDR3 nucleotide sequence: TGTGCCAGCAGCGGAGCAGGGGAGAATGGCTACACCTTC. This gives the protein CASSGAGENGYTF. Looking up the rest from reference TRBV9 and TRBJ1-2 gives the full variable domain: DSGVTQTPKHLITATGQRVTLRCSPRSGDLSVYWYQQSLDQGLQFLIQYYNGEERAKGNILERFSAQQFPDLHSELNLSSLELGDSALYFCASSGAGENGYTFGSGTRLTVV.

This clone has a handful of counts. The rearrangement joins TRBV5-1 to TRBJ2-3; TRBD1 matches at 9 bases. The CDR3 totals 15 residues. Germline V CDR1 and CDR2: SGHRS, YFSETQ. Losses at the gene ends were 7 bases for V and 6 bases for J; bases not matched to a gene: 12. The CDR3 protein is CASHNTGGKGDTQYF. CDR3 bases: TGCGCCAGCCATAACACAGGGGGCAAGGGGGATACGCAGTATTTT.

V is TRBV27 and J is TRBJ1-2, with 9 nucleotides matching TRBD1. Germline-derived CDR1 and CDR2 are MNHEY and SMNVEV (reference sequence). The length of the CDR3 is 17 residues. After removal of 3 bases from V and 4 bases from J, the junction contained 12 bases not matched to a gene. The CDR3 sequence: CASSFTSAGQGIYGYTF. CDR3 DNA: TGTGCCAGCAGTTTTACCTCGGCGGGACAGGGAATCTATGGCTACACCTTC.

The chain links TRBV6-4 to TRBJ1-6, with 8 bases matching TRBD1. The ends lost 6 bases at V and 10 bases at J; junction bases unmatched: 8. Germline lookup yields CDR1 MRHNA and CDR2 SNTAGT. The CDR3 length is 14 residues. The DNA for the CDR3 is TGTGCCAGCAGCCTGACAGGGGAAGGATCACCCCTCCACTTT. Translation gives CASSLTGEGSPLHF.

The chain employs TRBV7-2 and TRBJ1-2; 7 positions agree with TRBD1. The V gene's germline CDR1 is SGHTA and CDR2 FQGNSA. This CDR3 region has 15 residues. The junction had 5 bases not matched to a gene; V was cut back by 3 bases and J by 1 base. CDR3 amino acids: CASSFRDSFNYGYTF. The CDR3, as DNA: TGTGCCAGCAGCTTTCGGGACAGCTTTAACTATGGCTACACCTTC.

The chain joins TRBV4-1 to TRBJ2-3; D is unclear. The CDR3 totals 14 residues. V was trimmed by 4 bases and J by 4 bases, leaving 12 bases between them. Germline V gives CDR1 MGHRA, CDR2 YSYEKL. The CDR3 coding sequence is TGCGCCAGCAGCCTTTTGTATCCCCCAGATACGCAGTATTTT. It translates to CASSLLYPPDTQYF.

V and J are TRBV5-1 and TRBJ1-3; D gene uncertain. CDR3 length equals 15 residues. Germline V CDR1 and CDR2: SGHRS, YFSETQ. V was cut by 4 bases and J by 0 bases, with 11 bases left in between. In nucleotides, the CDR3 is TGCGCCAGCAGCCTGGAGATTAGCTCTGGAAACACCATATATTTT. It codes for CASSLEISSGNTIYF.

This clone was seen once. The gene calls are TRBV11-2 and TRBJ1-6; D gene uncertain. The V end lost 1 base, the J end lost 9 bases, and 10 bases lay between the germline ends. Per the germline V gene, CDR1 is SGHAT and CDR2 is FQNNGV. The CDR3 spans 14 residues. The CDR3 DNA is TGTGCCAGCAGCTTAGGTGTAGGTGGTTCACCCCTCCACTTT. Protein sequence: CASSLGVGGSPLHF.

The chain carries TRBV14 and TRBJ2-7; TRBD1 or TRBD2 may be the D gene (5 bases each). V was clipped by 3 bases and J by 4 bases, with 16 bases between them. Looked up from germline, CDR1 is SGHDN and CDR2 is FVKESK. CDR3 length: 15 amino acids. CDR3 nucleotide sequence: TGTGCCAGCAGCCAGAGGGGACGGGCTCCGTACGAGCAGTACTTC. This gives the protein CASSQRGRAPYEQYF.

The genes are TRBV7-9 and TRBJ2-5, with 9 bases that match TRBD1. Germline V gene data show CDR1 as SEHNR and CDR2 as FQNEAQ (reference sequence). With V trimmed by 5 bases and J by 5 bases, 9 bases remained unmatched. The CDR3 runs 15 residues. For the CDR3, the DNA is TGTGCCAGCAGCGATCGGACAGGGGTTGGGGAGACCCAGTACTTC. This encodes CASSDRTGVGETQYF.

This sequence joins TRBV6-5 and TRBJ2-5; weak D call: TRBD1 (5 bases). The CDR3 loop spans 16 amino acids. Trimming pared 0 bases from V and 1 base from J, leaving 12 bases between. Germline loops: CDR1 MNHEY, CDR2 SVGAGI. The CDR3 loop is CASSYSMATGQETQYF. The DNA of the CDR3 is TGTGCCAGCAGTTACTCGATGGCTACAGGCCAAGAGACCCAGTACTTC.

The rearrangement links TRBV5-1 to TRBJ2-7; 8 positions agree with TRBD2. The CDR3 covers 15 residues. V dropped 7 bases and J dropped 6; count of bases not matched to a gene: 15. The germline V gene encodes CDR1 SGHRS and CDR2 YFSETQ. The CDR3 coding sequence is TGCGCCAGCCGATTGACCACGGGAGGGGATGGCGAGCAGTACTTC. Its protein product is CASRLTTGGDGEQYF.

This chain joins TRBV2 and TRBJ1-3, with no clear D. V lost 3 bases to trimming and J lost 1 base, with 19 bases between them. This CDR3 region has 18 residues. Germline V CDR1 and CDR2: SNHLY, FYNNEI. CDR3 loop: CASSDPTDAEGSGNTIYF. The CDR3 DNA reads TGTGCCAGCAGTGACCCTACAGATGCAGAGGGTTCTGGAAACACCATATATTTT.

The V and J genes are TRBV29-1 and TRBJ2-3; 7 bases agree with TRBD2. Germline V gene data show CDR1 as SQVTM and CDR2 as ANQGSEA. The CDR3 has 14 residues. Unmatched junction bases numbered 7, after V lost 5 bases and J lost 2 bases. For the CDR3, the DNA is TGCAGCGTTTGGGGACTACTCTCCACAGATACGCAGTATTTT. Translation: CSVWGLLSTDTQYF.

The count of this clone is one. Additional DNA sequences in this sample encode the identical CDR3. The V and J genes are TRBV4-1 and TRBJ2-1; TRBD1 agrees at 10 bases. The trim removed 3 bases at V and 2 bases at J, leaving 1 base unmatched. From germline, CDR1 is MGHRA and CDR2 YSYEKL. The CDR3 runs to 15 residues. The CDR3 DNA reads TGCGCCAGCAGCCAGGGACAGGGGACCTACAATGAGCAGTTCTTC. Translation gives CASSQGQGTYNEQFF.

The CDR3 DNA follows: TGTGCCAGCAGCCAACCTCCGGGGGGGCGAAGAAAAGAGACCCAGTACTTC. This encodes CASSQPPGGRRKETQYF. The V gene is TRBV14, the J gene TRBJ2-5, with 8 positions matching TRBD2. Germline assignment: CDR1 SGHDN and CDR2 FVKESK. This CDR3 region has 17 residues. The ends lost 2 bases at V and 3 bases at J; junction bases unmatched: 11. Looking up the rest from reference TRBV14 and TRBJ2-5 gives the full variable domain: EAGVTQFPSHSVIEKGQTVTLRCDPISGHDNLYWYRRVMGKEIKFLLHFVKESKQDESGMPNNRFLAERTGGTYSTLKVQPAELEDSGVYFCASSQPPGGRRKETQYFGPGTRLLVL.

J is TRBJ1-2 and V is TRBV28, with D possibly matching TRBD1 (6 bases). CDR3 length: 14 residues. CDR1 and CDR2 from the germline V gene are MDHEN and SYDVKM. In DNA form, the CDR3 reads TGTGCAACGACTTACAGGGAGACCCCTTGGGGCTACACCTTC. Encoded protein: CATTYRETPWGYTF.

The chain recombines TRBV30 with TRBJ1-5, with D uncertain. Germline V gene lookup returns CDR1 GTSNPN and CDR2 SVGIG (reference sequence). This CDR3 has 15 residues. Trimming stripped 2 bases from V and 6 bases from J, with 17 bases between. The CDR3, as DNA: TGTGCCTGGAGTTCGGGTTTTTATCCGGGTCAGCCCCAGCATTTT. Protein sequence: CAWSSGFYPGQPQHF.

This clone was seen just once. The rearrangement links TRBV6-5 to TRBJ2-7, with unresolved D. The CDR3 has 15 amino acids. The germline V gene encodes CDR1 MNHEY and CDR2 SVGAGI. V dropped 4 bases and J dropped 2 bases, with 15 bases sitting between them. The CDR3 here is CASSSYSFGTYEQYF. The CDR3 DNA reads as TGTGCCAGCAGTTCCTACTCATTCGGAACCTACGAGCAGTACTTC.

This clone was recorded a few times. The V and J genes are TRBV28 and TRBJ1-5; D is possibly TRBD1 (5 bases). With 9 bases removed from V and 0 bases from J, the gap between germline ends came to 12 bases. CDR3 length: 14 amino acids. Germline CDR1 and CDR2: MDHEN and SYDVKM. In DNA, the CDR3 is TGTGCCAGTGGAGGGGAGGTTAGCAATCAGCCCCAGCATTTT. Amino acid sequence: CASGGEVSNQPQHF.